This T cell receptor (beta chain) came from a study of CD8+ T cells in alopecia areata. Study at large: Administration of oral tofacitinib to treated patients was at 5 to 10 mg twice daily.

V was clipped by 5 bases and J by 0 bases; unmatched bases: 8. The germline CDR1 and CDR2 sequences are SGHAT and FQNNGV. The CDR3 consists of 16 residues. After isolation, RNA underwent reverse transcription to generate cDNA as the sequencing template. Method: immunoSEQ multiplex PCR; TCRdb's copy keeps in-frame clones and lacks some. Of some 210,000 clones listed, approximately 72% are singletons. Treatment: oral pan-JAK inhibitor, 5-10 mg twice daily. This sequence originates from a human donor with alopecia areata. The sample in question was CD4+ T cells sorted from blood, obtained at approximately week 42, from a patient treated with tofacitinib. V and J are TRBV11-2 and TRBJ2-5, with 8 bases that match TRBD1. The CDR3 DNA sequence: TGTGCCAGCAGCATTGGACAGGGAACGTACCAAGAGACCCAGTACTTC. Its translation: CASSIGQGTYQETQYF. Supplemented by reference TRBV11-2 and TRBJ2-5, the full variable domain reads EAGVAQSPRYKIIEKRQSVAFWCNPISGHATLYWYQQILGQGPKLLIQFQNNGVVDDSQLPKDRFSAERLKGVDSTLKIQPAKLEDSAVYLCASSIGQGTYQETQYFGPGTRLLVL.